Listed here is a single T cell receptor (beta chain). The data were taken from a study of blood T cell repertoires in COVID-19. This CDR3 is built from 12 residues. Germline loops: CDR1 MRHNA, CDR2 SNTAGT. Trimming shortened V by 7 bases and J by 3 bases, and 10 bases separated the two germline ends. Libraries were prepared by immunoSEQ multiplex PCR; TCRdb keeps only in-frame clonotypes and omits some of them. The repertoire includes 350,000 to 400,000 clones, 85% to 90% of them detected once, and about 1.1% sits in the top ten. This TCR was sampled from a woman in her late teens or twenties who had recovered from COVID-19. The V call is TRBV6-4, the J call TRBJ2-7; D not certain. The material sequenced was PBMCs or T cells enriched from blood (not recorded which). The CDR3 nucleotides read TGTGCCAGCACCCAGGAAATCTACGAGCAGTACTTC. Amino acids: CASTQEIYEQYF.